The entry below describes one T cell receptor beta chain. Its antigen is undetermined. The junction does not match germline at one end; this may be a read error. Germline V gene sequence: CDR1 LGHDT, CDR2 YNNKEL (reference sequence). The CDR3 has 17 residues. The sample originates from a study of blood T cells in healthy people across ages. Study-wide results and caveats: Relative to aged donors, long-lived donors carried more naive CD4+ cells and displayed higher diversity. Conclusively comparing naive with antigen-experienced cells was impossible with unsorted PBMCs.

PCR was performed a second time for about 7 to 11 cycles using a sample-barcoded 5' primer and a J-beta primer mix. TCRdb used MiXCR to reprocess the 5' RACE reads, holding one entry per CDR3 protein. The sample includes 750,000 to 1,000,000 distinct CDR3 sequences, just under 30% of them seen just once. The sample was also linked to a second study, of T cells of mothers and their children. That source reports: Random nucleotides (2-4) and sample barcodes were added by the M1S primer used in the second PCR. Thymic selection molds TCR recombination products alike in related and unrelated pairs.

Input material: blood. This TCR derives from a woman between 40 and 50 years old in good health. The rearrangement uses TRBV3-1 and TRBJ1-5; D may be TRBD1 (6 bases). In DNA, the CDR3 is TGTGTCAGCAGCCAAGGAGTGGACAGATTCCTCAATCAGCCCCAGCATTTT. Translating it yields CVSSQGVDRFLNQPQHF.